A selection of T cell receptor beta chains follows, all from one sample in a study of identical twins. TCRdb ran MiXCR on the 5' RACE reads and lists one entry per CDR3 protein. The data show 750,000 to 950,000 distinct CDR3 sequences, with roughly an eighth seen just once and around 1.5% held by the top ten. The same data also contributed to another study, on yellow fever vaccine responses in identical twins.

The sample comprised PBMCs. The origin of the receptors is a woman in her late teens or twenties in good health. The CDR3 runs from the conserved cysteine through the conserved F or W. A D gene is named only where the DNA matches it firmly. For some rows the clone size is stated as once, few or many, or as a class when expanded; others skip it.

J gene: TRBJ1-3; clone size: .; D gene: TRBD1; V gene: TRBV20-1; CDR3 length: 15; CDR3 DNA: TGCAGTGCCCTTCCAGGGGGGGCAGTTGGAAACACCATATATTTT; CDR3 protein: CSALPGGAVGNTIYF
J gene: TRBJ2-3; clone size: .; D gene: .; V gene: TRBV5-1; CDR3 length: 16; CDR3 DNA: TGCGCCAGCAGCTTAAGAGGGGGGCCAGTCACAGATACGCAGTATTTT; CDR3 protein: CASSLRGGPVTDTQYF
J gene: TRBJ2-1; clone size: .; D gene: TRBD2; V gene: TRBV10-3; CDR3 length: 16; CDR3 DNA: TGTGCCATCAGTGAGTCCTTAGCGGGGGGCGTCAATGAGCAGTTCTTC; CDR3 protein: CAISESLAGGVNEQFF
J gene: TRBJ2-3; clone size: .; D gene: TRBD2; V gene: TRBV5-1; CDR3 length: 16; CDR3 DNA: TGCGCCAGCAGCTCCTCTATAGCGGGGGGGGGAGATACGCAGTATTTT; CDR3 protein: CASSSSIAGGGDTQYF
J gene: TRBJ1-5; clone size: .; D gene: .; V gene: TRBV2; CDR3 length: 13; CDR3 DNA: TGTGCCAGCAGTGAAGAGGAATATCAGCCCCAGCATTTT; CDR3 protein: CASSEEEYQPQHF
J gene: TRBJ1-1; clone size: many; D gene: TRBD1; V gene: TRBV12-3/TRBV12-4; CDR3 length: 15; CDR3 DNA: TGTGCCAGCAGCGACGGGACAGGGGGAGGCACTGAAGCTTTCTTT; CDR3 protein: CASSDGTGGGTEAFF
J gene: TRBJ2-7; clone size: .; D gene: TRBD1; V gene: TRBV7-9; CDR3 length: 14; CDR3 DNA: TGTGCCAGCAGCTTAGTGGGACAGGGGAACGAGCAGTACTTC; CDR3 protein: CASSLVGQGNEQYF
J gene: TRBJ2-1; clone size: .; D gene: .; V gene: TRBV5-1; CDR3 length: 13; CDR3 DNA: TGCGCCAGCAGCCCTCGACAGTACAATGAGCAGTTCTTC; CDR3 protein: CASSPRQYNEQFF
J gene: TRBJ2-5; clone size: .; D gene: .; V gene: TRBV10-3; CDR3 length: 13; CDR3 DNA: TGTGCCATCAGGCCGGGACGACAAGAGACCCAGTACTTC; CDR3 protein: CAIRPGRQETQYF
J gene: TRBJ2-3; clone size: .; D gene: .; V gene: TRBV12-5; CDR3 length: 15; CDR3 DNA: TGTGCTAGTGGTTTATCGGGACTCAGCACAGATACGCAGTATTTT; CDR3 protein: CASGLSGLSTDTQYF
J gene: TRBJ2-7; clone size: .; D gene: TRBD2; V gene: TRBV5-1; CDR3 length: 12; CDR3 DNA: TGCGCCAGCAGCTTCAGGGAGGGGGAGCAGTACTTC; CDR3 protein: CASSFREGEQYF
J gene: TRBJ1-2; clone size: few; D gene: TRBD1; V gene: TRBV19; CDR3 length: 15; CDR3 DNA: TGTGCCAGTAGTATGGGACAGCCGGAGATCTATGGCTACACCTTC; CDR3 protein: CASSMGQPEIYGYTF
J gene: TRBJ2-5; clone size: .; D gene: TRBD2; V gene: TRBV20-1; CDR3 length: 12; CDR3 DNA: TGCAGTGCTCACGGGGGGCAAGAGACCCAGTACTTC; CDR3 protein: CSAHGGQETQYF
J gene: TRBJ1-1; clone size: many; D gene: .; V gene: TRBV12-3/TRBV12-4; CDR3 length: 14; CDR3 DNA: TGTGCCAGCGGTCAAAGTGCAGGGTTAACTGAAGCTTTCTTT; CDR3 protein: CASGQSAGLTEAFF
J gene: TRBJ2-1; clone size: many; D gene: TRBD2; V gene: TRBV5-1; CDR3 length: 18; CDR3 DNA: TGCGCCAGCAGATCCGGGACTAGCGGTTGGAGCTCCTACAATGAGCAGTTCTTC; CDR3 protein: CASRSGTSGWSSYNEQFF
J gene: TRBJ2-3; clone size: .; D gene: .; V gene: TRBV13; CDR3 length: 14; CDR3 DNA: TGTGCCAGCAGCTTCGGACCTGGCACAGATACGCAGTATTTT; CDR3 protein: CASSFGPGTDTQYF
J gene: TRBJ2-2; clone size: few; D gene: TRBD1; V gene: TRBV5-1; CDR3 length: 14; CDR3 DNA: TGCGCCAGCAGAGGGGGGACAGGGCCCGGGGAGCTGTTTTTT; CDR3 protein: CASRGGTGPGELFF
J gene: TRBJ2-2; clone size: once; D gene: TRBD2; V gene: TRBV24-1; CDR3 length: 15; CDR3 DNA: TGTGCCACGGGTGGGAGCGGGGCGAACACCGGGGAGCTGTTTTTT; CDR3 protein: CATGGSGANTGELFF
J gene: TRBJ2-1; clone size: many; D gene: TRBD2; V gene: TRBV2; CDR3 length: 16; CDR3 DNA: TGTGCCAGCAGTGAGGTCCTAGCGGGGTCGGGTGATGAGCAGTTCTTC; CDR3 protein: CASSEVLAGSGDEQFF
J gene: TRBJ2-1; clone size: few; D gene: TRBD2; V gene: TRBV7-9; CDR3 length: 17; CDR3 DNA: TGTGCCAGCAGCTCCCTAGGCGGGAGCCGCTCCTACAATGAGCAGTTCTTC; CDR3 protein: CASSSLGGSRSYNEQFF
J gene: TRBJ2-3; clone size: .; D gene: TRBD2; V gene: TRBV5-1; CDR3 length: 16; CDR3 DNA: TGCGCCAGCAGCCTTAGCGGGAGGCACCGAACAGATACGCAGTATTTT; CDR3 protein: CASSLSGRHRTDTQYF
J gene: TRBJ2-1; clone size: many; D gene: TRBD2; V gene: TRBV7-8; CDR3 length: 18; CDR3 DNA: TGTGCCAGCAGCTTTGGGGGGGTTAGCACGGGAGCCGGCTATGAGCAGTTCTTC; CDR3 protein: CASSFGGVSTGAGYEQFF
J gene: TRBJ1-1; clone size: few; D gene: TRBD1; V gene: TRBV5-8; CDR3 length: 16; CDR3 DNA: TGTGCCAGCAGCTTGCAGGGGGGCCTAATGAACACTGAAGCTTTCTTT; CDR3 protein: CASSLQGGLMNTEAFF
J gene: TRBJ2-1; clone size: many; D gene: .; V gene: TRBV5-1; CDR3 length: 15; CDR3 DNA: TGTGCCAGCAGTTTAACAGCAAGCTCCTACAATGAGCAGTTCTTC; CDR3 protein: CASSLTASSYNEQFF
J gene: TRBJ2-1; clone size: .; D gene: .; V gene: TRBV7-7; CDR3 length: 13; CDR3 DNA: TGTGCCAGCAGCACGGACGTCGCGGATGAGCAGTTCTTC; CDR3 protein: CASSTDVADEQFF
J gene: TRBJ2-6; clone size: many; D gene: .; V gene: TRBV10-3; CDR3 length: 12; CDR3 DNA: TGTGCCACCGACTCTGGGGCCAACGTCCTGACTTTC; CDR3 protein: CATDSGANVLTF
J gene: TRBJ2-3; clone size: .; D gene: TRBD2; V gene: TRBV5-1; CDR3 length: 16; CDR3 DNA: TGCGCCAGCAGCGGGGGGACTAGCGGGACAACAGATACGCAGTATTTT; CDR3 protein: CASSGGTSGTTDTQYF
J gene: TRBJ1-1; clone size: few; D gene: .; V gene: TRBV5-1; CDR3 length: 13; CDR3 DNA: TGCGCCAGCAGGGATATCATGAACACTGAAGCTTTCTTT; CDR3 protein: CASRDIMNTEAFF
J gene: TRBJ2-1; clone size: few; D gene: TRBD2; V gene: TRBV4-1; CDR3 length: 16; CDR3 DNA: TGCGCCAGCCGCGGGACTAGCGGGAGGTCTAACAATGAGCAGTTCTTC; CDR3 protein: CASRGTSGRSNNEQFF
J gene: TRBJ1-2; clone size: few; D gene: .; V gene: TRBV29-1; CDR3 length: 12; CDR3 DNA: TGCAGCGTTGAAAAGGGGACCTATGGCTACACCTTC; CDR3 protein: CSVEKGTYGYTF
J gene: TRBJ2-2; clone size: many; D gene: .; V gene: TRBV12-3/TRBV12-4; CDR3 length: 11; CDR3 DNA: TGTGCCAGCAGCCAAACCGGGGAGCTGTTTTTT; CDR3 protein: CASSQTGELFF
J gene: TRBJ2-1; clone size: .; D gene: TRBD1; V gene: TRBV28; CDR3 length: 14; CDR3 DNA: TGTGCCAGCAGGACCCAGGGGGCCGCTAATGAGCAGTTCTTC; CDR3 protein: CASRTQGAANEQFF
J gene: TRBJ2-3; clone size: .; D gene: .; V gene: TRBV27; CDR3 length: 15; CDR3 DNA: TGTGCCAGCACCCAAAGGGTATTGGGGGCAGATACGCAGTATTTT; CDR3 protein: CASTQRVLGADTQYF
J gene: TRBJ2-7; clone size: many; D gene: .; V gene: TRBV12-3/TRBV12-4; CDR3 length: 14; CDR3 DNA: TGTGCCAGCAGTTTAGGGGCAGTCTCCTACGAGCAGTACTTC; CDR3 protein: CASSLGAVSYEQYF
J gene: TRBJ2-3; clone size: many; D gene: .; V gene: TRBV7-2; CDR3 length: 12; CDR3 DNA: TGTGCCAGCAGCTTAGATTCTTATACGCAGTATTTT; CDR3 protein: CASSLDSYTQYF
J gene: TRBJ2-5; clone size: few; D gene: TRBD1; V gene: TRBV5-1; CDR3 length: 15; CDR3 DNA: TGCGCCAGCAGCTTGGAACAGGGGTACCAAGAGACCCAGTACTTC; CDR3 protein: CASSLEQGYQETQYF
J gene: TRBJ2-6; clone size: few; D gene: TRBD1; V gene: TRBV18; CDR3 length: 18; CDR3 DNA: TGTGCCAGCTCACTCCGGACAGGGCCCCTCTCTGGGGCCAACGTCCTGACTTTC; CDR3 protein: CASSLRTGPLSGANVLTF
J gene: TRBJ2-3; clone size: .; D gene: TRBD2; V gene: TRBV20-1; CDR3 length: 15; CDR3 DNA: TGCAGTGCTAGAGGACTAGCGGGAGTTGCAGATACGCAGTATTTT; CDR3 protein: CSARGLAGVADTQYF
J gene: TRBJ2-5; clone size: .; D gene: .; V gene: TRBV12-3/TRBV12-4; CDR3 length: 15; CDR3 DNA: TGTGCCAGCAGTTTTCTAGCGCCGCCACGAGAGACCCAGTACTTC; CDR3 protein: CASSFLAPPRETQYF
J gene: TRBJ1-1; clone size: .; D gene: .; V gene: TRBV6-2/TRBV6-3; CDR3 length: 14; CDR3 DNA: TGTGCCAGCAGTTACCCGGGGTTAGGAACTGAAGCTTTCTTT; CDR3 protein: CASSYPGLGTEAFF
J gene: TRBJ2-3; clone size: few; D gene: TRBD2; V gene: TRBV9; CDR3 length: 15; CDR3 DNA: TGTGCCAGCAGCTTACTAGCGGGAGCCGCAGATACGCAGTATTTT; CDR3 protein: CASSLLAGAADTQYF
J gene: TRBJ2-5; clone size: few; D gene: TRBD1; V gene: TRBV27; CDR3 length: 14; CDR3 DNA: TGTGCCAGCAGACAGGACAGGGGCGGGGAGACCCAGTACTTC; CDR3 protein: CASRQDRGGETQYF
J gene: TRBJ1-4; clone size: many; D gene: TRBD1; V gene: TRBV4-1; CDR3 length: 15; CDR3 DNA: TGCGCCAGCAGCCGAGCCGGGACAGGGAATGAAAAACTGTTTTTT; CDR3 protein: CASSRAGTGNEKLFF
J gene: TRBJ2-1; clone size: many; D gene: TRBD2; V gene: TRBV4-1; CDR3 length: 16; CDR3 DNA: TGCGCCAGCAGCCAAGTTGTGTCTAGCGGGAGTTATGAGCAGTTCTTC; CDR3 protein: CASSQVVSSGSYEQFF
J gene: TRBJ2-7; clone size: few; D gene: TRBD2; V gene: TRBV7-9; CDR3 length: 14; CDR3 DNA: TGTGCCAGCAGCTTAGTACTAGCGGGAGTCGAGCAGTACTTC; CDR3 protein: CASSLVLAGVEQYF
J gene: TRBJ2-3; clone size: few; D gene: TRBD1; V gene: TRBV12-3/TRBV12-4; CDR3 length: 17; CDR3 DNA: TGTGCCAGCAGCCGAATCCCCCAGGGACAGAACACAGATACGCAGTATTTT; CDR3 protein: CASSRIPQGQNTDTQYF
J gene: TRBJ2-1; clone size: few; D gene: .; V gene: TRBV12-3/TRBV12-4; CDR3 length: 15; CDR3 DNA: TGTGCCAGCAGCCAAGACTCCCTGCGGCGCGATGAGCAGTTCTTC; CDR3 protein: CASSQDSLRRDEQFF
J gene: TRBJ2-5; clone size: few; D gene: TRBD1; V gene: TRBV29-1; CDR3 length: 11; CDR3 DNA: TGCAGCGCTGACAGGGAGGAGACCCAGTACTTC; CDR3 protein: CSADREETQYF
J gene: TRBJ2-2; clone size: few; D gene: TRBD1; V gene: TRBV24-1; CDR3 length: 16; CDR3 DNA: TGTGCCACCAGTGATTCCAAGGGACAGGGGGCCGGGGAGCTGTTTTTT; CDR3 protein: CATSDSKGQGAGELFF
J gene: TRBJ2-1; clone size: .; D gene: TRBD1; V gene: TRBV24-1; CDR3 length: 14; CDR3 DNA: TGTGCCACCAGGAGGGGGACAGGGGTCGATGAGCAGTTCTTC; CDR3 protein: CATRRGTGVDEQFF
J gene: TRBJ2-1; clone size: few; D gene: .; V gene: TRBV20-1; CDR3 length: 17; CDR3 DNA: TGCAGTGCCGACCCCCTGCCAGTCCGGGGGTCCTACAATGAGCAGTTCTTC; CDR3 protein: CSADPLPVRGSYNEQFF
J gene: TRBJ2-5; clone size: few; D gene: .; V gene: TRBV11-2; CDR3 length: 14; CDR3 DNA: TGTGCCAGCAGCCCCATGGGGGACCAAGAGACCCAGTACTTC; CDR3 protein: CASSPMGDQETQYF
J gene: TRBJ1-5; clone size: many; D gene: .; V gene: TRBV12-3/TRBV12-4; CDR3 length: 15; CDR3 DNA: TGTGCCAGCAGTTTAATCCAGGCCACGAATCAGCCCCAGCATTTT; CDR3 protein: CASSLIQATNQPQHF
J gene: TRBJ2-7; clone size: many; D gene: .; V gene: TRBV7-8; CDR3 length: 15; CDR3 DNA: TGTGCCAGCAGCTACACCGTTACGCGGGATAACGAGCAGTACTTC; CDR3 protein: CASSYTVTRDNEQYF
J gene: TRBJ2-1; clone size: few; D gene: TRBD2; V gene: TRBV5-1; CDR3 length: 16; CDR3 DNA: TGCGCCAGCAGCTCTTTAGCGGGATCTGGGGGTAATGAGCAGTTCTTC; CDR3 protein: CASSSLAGSGGNEQFF
J gene: TRBJ1-2; clone size: few; D gene: .; V gene: TRBV9; CDR3 length: 13; CDR3 DNA: TGTGCCAGCAGTGAGGGGACCTACGGTGGCTACACCTTC; CDR3 protein: CASSEGTYGGYTF
J gene: TRBJ1-6; clone size: few; D gene: .; V gene: TRBV6-1; CDR3 length: 16; CDR3 DNA: TGTGCCAGCAGCTCGAGCGGGACACCTAATAATTCACCCCTCCACTTT; CDR3 protein: CASSSSGTPNNSPLHF
J gene: TRBJ2-5; clone size: few; D gene: TRBD2; V gene: TRBV3-1; CDR3 length: 13; CDR3 DNA: TGTGCCAGCAGCCAAAGCGGGGAAGAGACCCAGTACTTC; CDR3 protein: CASSQSGEETQYF